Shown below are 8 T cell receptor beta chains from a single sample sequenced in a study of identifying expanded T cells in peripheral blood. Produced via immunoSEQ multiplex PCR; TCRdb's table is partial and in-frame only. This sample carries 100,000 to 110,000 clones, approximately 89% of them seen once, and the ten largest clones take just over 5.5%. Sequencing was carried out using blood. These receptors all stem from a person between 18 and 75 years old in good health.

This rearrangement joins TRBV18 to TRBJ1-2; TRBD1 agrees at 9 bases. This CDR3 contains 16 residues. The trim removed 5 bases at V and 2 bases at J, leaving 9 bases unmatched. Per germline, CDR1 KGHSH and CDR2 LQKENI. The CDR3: CASSNIGTGYNYGYTF. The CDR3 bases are TGTGCCAGCTCAAACATAGGGACAGGGTACAACTATGGCTACACCTTC.

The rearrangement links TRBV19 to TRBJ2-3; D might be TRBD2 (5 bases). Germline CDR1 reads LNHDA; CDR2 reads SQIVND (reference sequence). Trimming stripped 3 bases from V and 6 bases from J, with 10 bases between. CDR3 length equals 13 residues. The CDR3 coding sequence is TGTGCCAGTAGTATTGGGTTAGCGGATACGCAGTATTTT. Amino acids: CASSIGLADTQYF.

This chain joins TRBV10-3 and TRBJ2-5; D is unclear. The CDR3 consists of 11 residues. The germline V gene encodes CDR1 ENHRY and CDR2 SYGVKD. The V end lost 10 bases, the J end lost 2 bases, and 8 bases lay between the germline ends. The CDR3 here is CATRTQETQYF. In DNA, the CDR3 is TGTGCCACCAGGACGCAAGAGACCCAGTACTTC.

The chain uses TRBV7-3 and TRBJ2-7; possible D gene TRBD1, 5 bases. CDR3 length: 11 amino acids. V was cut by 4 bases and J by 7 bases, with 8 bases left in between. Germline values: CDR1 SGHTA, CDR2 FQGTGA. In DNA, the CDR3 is TGTGCCAGCAGCTGGGGCTGGGAGCAGTACTTC. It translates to CASSWGWEQYF.

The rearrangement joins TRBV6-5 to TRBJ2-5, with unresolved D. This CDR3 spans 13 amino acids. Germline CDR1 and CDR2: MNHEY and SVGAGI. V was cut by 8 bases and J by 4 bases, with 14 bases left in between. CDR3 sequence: CASSRRVLETQYF. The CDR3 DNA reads TGTGCCAGCTCACGAAGGGTTTTAGAGACCCAGTACTTC.

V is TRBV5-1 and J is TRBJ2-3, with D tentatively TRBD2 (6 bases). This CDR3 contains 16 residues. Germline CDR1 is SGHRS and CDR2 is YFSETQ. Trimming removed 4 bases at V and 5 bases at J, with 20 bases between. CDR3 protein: CASSPSRGTRGDTQYF. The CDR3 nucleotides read TGCGCCAGCAGCCCTAGCCGGGGGACCCGGGGAGATACGCAGTATTTT.

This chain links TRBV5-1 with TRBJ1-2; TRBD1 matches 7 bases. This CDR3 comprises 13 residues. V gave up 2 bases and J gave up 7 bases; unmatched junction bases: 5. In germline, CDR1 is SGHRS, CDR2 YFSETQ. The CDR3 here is CASSFTGETGYTF. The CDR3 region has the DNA TGCGCCAGCAGCTTCACAGGGGAGACTGGCTACACCTTC.

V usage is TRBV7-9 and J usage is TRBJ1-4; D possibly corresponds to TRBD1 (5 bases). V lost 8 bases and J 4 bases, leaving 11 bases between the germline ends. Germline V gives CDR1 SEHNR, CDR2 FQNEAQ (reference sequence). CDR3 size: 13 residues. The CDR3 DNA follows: TGTGCCAGCCGGGGCGGGCTTAATGAAAAACTGTTTTTT. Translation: CASRGGLNEKLFF.